Sequencing of this TCR beta chain was carried out in a study of immune heterogeneity within non-small cell lung tumors. About the study: There were several squamous cell carcinomas, more than eight non-squamous carcinomas and 1 tumor not otherwise specified. Study-level results: Some T-cell receptor beta clonotypes occurred at high frequency. These high-frequency clonotypes were largely distinct between individual patients. The correlation between local T-cell clonality and local tumor mutational burden was positive, moderate in strength and statistically significant, with R 0.3 to 0.35. While identical dominant CDR3 beta clonotypes recurred across tumor sites within a patient, high-frequency clones unique to individual sites also appeared.

This CDR3 has 17 residues. The germline gives CDR1 MGHRA, CDR2 YSYEKL. V shed 1 base and J 4 bases; nucleotides not matched to a gene: 8. Bulk tumor genomic DNA (approximately 570 ng per sample) served as template. Several biopsies were spaced far apart within each primary tumor and obtained as surgery took place. Curative surgery was performed on patients who had untreated, newly diagnosed non-small cell lung cancer. Notes on this clonotype: Its antigen is currently unknown.

TCR beta CDR3 regions came from multiplex PCR with 32 forward V and 13 reverse J primers. Via MiXCR, TCRdb re-called the multiplex PCR reads, giving one row per CDR3 protein. Found here are 30,000 to 40,000 distinct CDR3 sequences, around 30% of them singletons; the top ten hold under 5%. V is TRBV4-1 and J is TRBJ2-2; 8 bases line up with TRBD2. The specimen was lung tumor tissue. This TCR derives from a man between 40 and 49 years old with non-small cell lung cancer. The CDR3 is CASSQVPAGVGTGELFF. The CDR3 region has the DNA TGCGCCAGCAGCCAAGTACCAGCGGGAGTGGGCACCGGGGAGCTGTTTTTT.